This T cell receptor beta chain was recorded in a study of shared clonotypes between healthy human individuals. About this clone itself: Its antigen is currently unknown.

Every contributor of samples was a Caucasian grown-up residing in Nashville, Tennessee. Extraction of genomic DNA in unsorted samples used roughly 93 million PBMCs. Study-wide results and caveats: A limitation of the genetic and exposure-history diversity represented arose from few donors.

Authors' processing steps: Junction-only immunoSEQ data arrived without quality scores, meaning filtering differed. Measured with immunoSEQ multiplex PCR; TCRdb has only the in-frame clones, and not every one. V and J calls and clone size are given by that table; D and trimming were obtained from the DNA. This table holds some 470,000 clones, over 60% found once. Sequenced: PBMCs. The TCR originated in a woman aged 40 to 50 in good health. Some clones in this sample may be carry-over from other donors' samples.

Here the CDR3 reads CASSSRRGAYNEQFF. CDR3 DNA: TGTGCCAGCAGTTCGCGGCGGGGGGCCTACAATGAGCAGTTCTTC. The rearrangement links TRBV28 to TRBJ2-1; 8 bases are shared with TRBD2. Trimming cost V 4 bases and J 2 bases; bases outside gene matches: 4. From germline, CDR1 is MDHEN and CDR2 SYDVKM. The CDR3 extends over 15 amino acids.